These 17 T cell receptor beta chains share one sample of origin, sequenced in a study of CD8+CD57+ T cells in acquired aplastic anemia listed by TCRdb under 2018. Sequenced using an Illumina HiSeq 2000. Genomic DNA served as template for TCR beta VDJ combination and CDR3 sequence profiling. TCRdb reanalyzed the raw reads on its own, using fastp at Q25 for trimming and MiXCR for clone calling, and kept in-frame beta chains. Each CDR3 protein gets just one entry, which takes the most common genes and DNA from the rows behind it. The sample has 130,000 or so distinct CDR3 sequences on record, 41% of them singletons. The ten largest clones add up to roughly 8.4% of the sample. The sequenced sample consisted of sorted CD4+, CD8+, or CD8+CD57+ T cells (not recorded which) from PBMCs. These receptors were taken from a human donor in good health, serving as a control.

This clonotype was picked up many times. The gene calls are TRBV20-1 and TRBJ2-3, with 10 bases lining up with TRBD2. Trimming at V came to 1 base and at J to 4 bases, leaving 2 bases not matched to a gene. This CDR3 contains 14 residues. Looked up from germline, CDR1 is DFQATT and CDR2 is SNEGSKA (reference sequence). The CDR3 sequence is CSARVAGGSDTQYF. The CDR3 nucleotides read TGCAGTGCTAGAGTAGCGGGAGGTTCAGATACGCAGTATTTT.

The rearrangement joins TRBV20-1 to TRBJ2-3; D gene uncertain. CDR1 is DFQATT and CDR2 is SNEGSKA in the germline V gene (reference sequence). This CDR3 is 12 amino acids long. V gave up 5 bases and J gave up 4 bases, with 10 bases separating them. The CDR3 DNA reads as TGCAGTGCTTCGCAGAATCCAGATACGCAGTATTTT. Translated: CSASQNPDTQYF.

DNA of the CDR3: TGTGCCACCAGCAGAGACTTCTTCAGGGTGGCAGATACGCAGTATTTT. Its translation: CATSRDFFRVADTQYF. This chain joins TRBV15 and TRBJ2-3; TRBD1 is a possible D gene (5 bases). Germline V gives CDR1 LNHNV, CDR2 YYDKDF (reference sequence). This CDR3 spans 16 amino acids. V shed 0 bases and J shed 4 bases, with 14 bases lying between them.

This clonotype has a handful of counts. This chain links TRBV24-1 with TRBJ2-5; D is ambiguous. Trimming pared 3 bases from V and 1 base from J, leaving 14 bases between. CDR1 KGHDR and CDR2 SFDVKD come from the germline V gene. The CDR3 has 16 residues. CDR3 in DNA: TGTGCCACCAGTGATAATATGGGCAGCGCCCAAGAGACCCAGTACTTC. Its protein is CATSDNMGSAQETQYF.

This clonotype has ten or more counts. The V call is TRBV13, the J call TRBJ1-2; D is unresolved. V was pared by 2 bases and J by 8 bases, with 9 bases between. This CDR3 comprises 12 residues. Germline assignment: CDR1 PRHDT and CDR2 FYEKMQ (reference sequence). CDR3 sequence: CASSLRLGGYTF. CDR3 nucleotide sequence: TGTGCCAGCAGCTTACGTCTCGGAGGCTACACCTTC.

This clonotype was counted ten times or more. The V call is TRBV25-1, the J call TRBJ2-2; 12 bases are shared with TRBD1. The length of the CDR3 is 16 residues. The V and J ends lost 10 bases and 6 bases, in that order; junction bases with no gene match: 12. Germline values: CDR1 MGHDK, CDR2 SYGVNS. The CDR3 region is CANKDGTGGASGELFF. The CDR3 DNA reads TGTGCCAACAAAGATGGGACAGGGGGCGCTTCCGGGGAGCTGTTTTTT.

This clonotype was detected a few times. This may come from a read error, since a much larger clone is one base off. The chain's CDR3 is CSARVPGDEQFF. The CDR3 DNA is TGCAGTGCTAGAGTTCCGGGGGATGAGCAGTTCTTC. This rearrangement joins TRBV20-1 to TRBJ2-1; a weak D match, TRBD2 (6 bases). V shed 1 base and J shed 8 bases, with 9 bases lying between them. The CDR3 runs 12 residues. Looked up from germline, CDR1 is DFQATT and CDR2 is SNEGSKA (reference sequence).

The chain employs TRBV20-1 and TRBJ2-5; possible D gene TRBD2, 6 bases. Trimming shortened V by 0 bases and J by 5 bases, and 13 bases separated the two germline ends. This CDR3 comprises 14 residues. Germline loops: CDR1 DFQATT, CDR2 SNEGSKA (reference sequence). DNA for the CDR3: TGCAGTGCTAGAGATGGCGGGGAAACGGAGACCCAGTACTTC. Protein: CSARDGGETETQYF.

This clonotype showed up many times. V usage is TRBV29-1 and J usage is TRBJ1-2; 7 nucleotides line up with TRBD1. V dropped 4 bases and J dropped 3; count of bases not matched to a gene: 5. Germline V gene lookup returns CDR1 SQVTM and CDR2 ANQGSEA. This CDR3 comprises 13 residues. The CDR3 DNA follows: TGCAGCGTTGCCCCCACAGGGGACTATGGCTACACCTTC. It codes for CSVAPTGDYGYTF.

This clonotype has a handful of counts. A read error may be the cause here, since a much bigger clone is one base away. This rearrangement joins TRBV20-1 to TRBJ2-3; 9 bases align to TRBD1. The CDR3 runs 14 residues. Germline assignment: CDR1 DFQATT and CDR2 SNEGSKA (reference sequence). CDR3 protein: CSARGQGVTDTRYF. The CDR3 DNA sequence: TGCAGTGCCCGGGGACAGGGTGTCACAGATACGCGGTATTTT.

The chain links TRBV6-5 to TRBJ2-6, with TRBD2 matching 7 bases. The germline V gene has CDR1 MNHEY and CDR2 SVGAGI. V dropped 6 bases and J dropped 4; count of bases not matched to a gene: 9. The CDR3 runs to 16 residues. The CDR3 here is CASRSSGTKGANVLTF. The CDR3 DNA reads TGTGCCAGCAGGTCCTCAGGGACTAAGGGGGCCAACGTCCTGACTTTC.

This clonotype showed up many times. The V and J genes are TRBV19 and TRBJ2-2, with a weak D call TRBD2 (6 bases). The CDR3 runs to 13 residues. With 11 bases removed from V and 0 bases from J, the gap between germline ends came to 10 bases. Germline V gives CDR1 LNHDA, CDR2 SQIVND (reference sequence). Here the CDR3 reads CAGGAPNTGELFF. DNA of the CDR3: TGTGCCGGAGGGGCCCCGAACACCGGGGAGCTGTTTTTT.

This clonotype was counted at least ten times. At one end the junction does not follow the germline gene, possibly because of a read error. The chain recombines TRBV20-1 with TRBJ2-1; D perhaps matches TRBD2 (5 bases). This CDR3 spans 12 amino acids. Germline-derived CDR1 and CDR2 are DFQATT and SNEGSKA (reference sequence). The CDR3 here is CSARSSGERTAF. The CDR3 DNA follows: TGCAGTGCTAGGTCCTCCGGGGAGCGGACGGCCTTC.

This clonotype has only one observation. With a much larger clone just one base away, this may be a read error. The rearrangement uses TRBV12-3 or TRBV12-4 and TRBJ1-3; 7 nucleotides match TRBD1. The CDR3 has 17 residues. The CDR3 reads CACSLRTGSNSGNTIYF. The CDR3 DNA reads as TGTGCCTGCAGTTTAAGGACAGGAAGCAACTCTGGAAACACCATATATTTT.

The V gene is TRBV5-6, the J gene TRBJ2-7; the D is unclear. Looked up from germline, CDR1 is SGHDT and CDR2 is YYEEEE. The CDR3 has 13 residues. Trimming shortened V by 0 bases and J by 5 bases, and 9 bases separated the two germline ends. DNA of the CDR3: TGTGCCAGCAGCTTGGCCAAAGGCAACGAGCAGTACTTC. Amino acids: CASSLAKGNEQYF.

This clonotype was detected many times. This sequence joins TRBV29-1 and TRBJ2-7; no definite D call. V dropped 4 bases and J dropped 2 bases, with 9 bases sitting between them. Germline lookup yields CDR1 SQVTM and CDR2 ANQGSEA. This CDR3 spans 12 amino acids. The CDR3 DNA follows: TGCAGCGTTGGGGTAGAGCCCTACGAGCAGTACTTC. It encodes CSVGVEPYEQYF.

This clonotype showed up many times. The chain joins TRBV19 to TRBJ1-2; perhaps TRBD1 as D (6 bases). The CDR3 is made up of 17 amino acids. CDR1 is LNHDA and CDR2 is SQIVND in the germline V gene (reference sequence). Trimming left V 7 bases short and J 4 bases short, with 25 bases between. The CDR3 DNA reads as TGTGCCAGTAAAAGACACTTTCCCCAGGACAGTCCCTATGGCTACACCTTC. It is translated as CASKRHFPQDSPYGYTF.